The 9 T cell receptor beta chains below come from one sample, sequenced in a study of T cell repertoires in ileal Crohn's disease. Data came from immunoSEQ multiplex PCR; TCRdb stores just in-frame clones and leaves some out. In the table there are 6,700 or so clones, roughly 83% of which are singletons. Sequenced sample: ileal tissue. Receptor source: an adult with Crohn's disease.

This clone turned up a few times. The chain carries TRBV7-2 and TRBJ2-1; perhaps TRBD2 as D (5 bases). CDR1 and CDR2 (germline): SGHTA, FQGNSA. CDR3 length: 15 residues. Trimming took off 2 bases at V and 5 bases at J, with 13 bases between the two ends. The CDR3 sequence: CASSLLGSANNEQFF. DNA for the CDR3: TGTGCCAGCAGCTTACTCGGTAGCGCAAACAATGAGCAGTTCTTC.

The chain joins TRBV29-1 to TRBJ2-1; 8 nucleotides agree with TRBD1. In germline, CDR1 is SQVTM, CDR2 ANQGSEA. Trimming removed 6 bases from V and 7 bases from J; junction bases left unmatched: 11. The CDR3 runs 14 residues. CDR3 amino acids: CSVGQGGVGNEQFF. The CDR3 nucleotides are TGCAGCGTCGGACAGGGAGGCGTCGGGAATGAGCAGTTCTTC.

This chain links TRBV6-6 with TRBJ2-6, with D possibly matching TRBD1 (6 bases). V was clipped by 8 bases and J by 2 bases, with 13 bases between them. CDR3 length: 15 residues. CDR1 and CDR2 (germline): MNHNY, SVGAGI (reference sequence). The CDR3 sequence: CASRPTGTGANVLTF. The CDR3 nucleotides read TGTGCCAGCCGACCCACAGGGACTGGGGCCAACGTCCTGACTTTC.

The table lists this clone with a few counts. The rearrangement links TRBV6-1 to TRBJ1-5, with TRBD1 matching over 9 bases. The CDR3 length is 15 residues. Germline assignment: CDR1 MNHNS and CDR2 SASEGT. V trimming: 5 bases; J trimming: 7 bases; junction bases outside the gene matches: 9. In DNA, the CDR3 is TGTGCCAGCAGTCAAATGGGACAGGGCGGACAGCCCCAGCATTTT. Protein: CASSQMGQGGQPQHF.

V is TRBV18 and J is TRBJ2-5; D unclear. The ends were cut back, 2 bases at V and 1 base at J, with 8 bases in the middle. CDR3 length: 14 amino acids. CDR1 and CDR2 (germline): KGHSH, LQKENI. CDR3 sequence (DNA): TGTGCCAGCTCACCAAAGAGCGTCCAAGAGACCCAGTACTTC. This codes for CASSPKSVQETQYF.

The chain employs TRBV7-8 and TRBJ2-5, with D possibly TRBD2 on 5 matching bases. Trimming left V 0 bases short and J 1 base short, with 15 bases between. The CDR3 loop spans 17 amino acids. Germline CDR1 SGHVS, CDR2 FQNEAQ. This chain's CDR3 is CASSLAEGEGLQETQYF. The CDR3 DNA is TGTGCCAGCAGCTTAGCCGAAGGAGAGGGCCTCCAAGAGACCCAGTACTTC.

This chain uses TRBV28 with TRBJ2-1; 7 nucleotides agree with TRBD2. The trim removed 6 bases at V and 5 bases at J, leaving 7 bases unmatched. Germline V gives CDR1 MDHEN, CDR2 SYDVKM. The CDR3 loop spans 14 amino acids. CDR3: CASRAWSGDNEQFF. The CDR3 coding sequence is TGTGCCAGCAGGGCATGGAGCGGGGACAATGAGCAGTTCTTC.

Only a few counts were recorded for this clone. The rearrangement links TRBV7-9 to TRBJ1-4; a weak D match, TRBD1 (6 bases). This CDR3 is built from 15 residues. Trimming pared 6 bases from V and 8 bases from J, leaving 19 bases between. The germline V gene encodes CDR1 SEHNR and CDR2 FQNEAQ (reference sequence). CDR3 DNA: TGTGCCAGCAGTCCCGGTCGGGGGGCAGGGGAAAAACTGTTTTTT. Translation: CASSPGRGAGEKLFF.

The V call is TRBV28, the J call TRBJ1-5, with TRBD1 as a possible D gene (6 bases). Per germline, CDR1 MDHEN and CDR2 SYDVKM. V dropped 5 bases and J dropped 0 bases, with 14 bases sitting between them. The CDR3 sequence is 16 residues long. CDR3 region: CASSPTGDNSNQPQHF. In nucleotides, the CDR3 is TGTGCCAGCAGTCCGACAGGAGATAATAGCAATCAGCCCCAGCATTTT.